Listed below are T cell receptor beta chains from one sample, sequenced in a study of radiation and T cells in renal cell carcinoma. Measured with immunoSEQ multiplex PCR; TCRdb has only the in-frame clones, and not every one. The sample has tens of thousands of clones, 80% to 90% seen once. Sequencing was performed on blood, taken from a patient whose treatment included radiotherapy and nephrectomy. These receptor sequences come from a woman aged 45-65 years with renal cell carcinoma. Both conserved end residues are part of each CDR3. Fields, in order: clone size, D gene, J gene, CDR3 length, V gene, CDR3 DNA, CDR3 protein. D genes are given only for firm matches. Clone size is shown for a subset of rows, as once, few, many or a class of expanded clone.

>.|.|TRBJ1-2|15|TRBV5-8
TGTGCCAGCAGCTCCATAATTGGCACAGGCTATGGCTACACCTTC
CASSSIIGTGYGYTF
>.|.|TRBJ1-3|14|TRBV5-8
TGTGCCAGCAGTACAGGGTTGGGAGGAAACACCATATATTTT
CASSTGLGGNTIYF
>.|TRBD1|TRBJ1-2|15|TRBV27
TGTGCCAGCACCCTTCGGTACAGGGGTTGGGAAGGCTACACCTTC
CASTLRYRGWEGYTF
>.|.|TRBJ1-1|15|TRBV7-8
TGTGCCAGCAACCCGGGGGGGCTGAGGGACACTGAAGCTTTCTTT
CASNPGGLRDTEAFF
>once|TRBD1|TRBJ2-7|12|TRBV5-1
TGCGCCAGTCCGACAGGGGGCGACGAGCAGTACTTC
CASPTGGDEQYF
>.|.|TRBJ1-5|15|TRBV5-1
TGCGCCAGCAGCTTAGGGGACTCCGGGGATCAGCCCCAGCATTTT
CASSLGDSGDQPQHF
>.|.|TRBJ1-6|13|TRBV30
TGTGCCTGGGAGAGGGTTGGAAATTCACCCCTCCACTTT
CAWERVGNSPLHF
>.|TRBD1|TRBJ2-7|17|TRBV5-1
TGCGCCAGCAGCCGGGACAGGGGTTCCGGGGGCTCCTACGAGCAGTACTTC
CASSRDRGSGGSYEQYF
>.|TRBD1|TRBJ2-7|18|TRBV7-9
TGTGCCAGCAGCAACAAGGGTGGGTTTGGGACAGGGGCTAACGAGCAGTACTTC
CASSNKGGFGTGANEQYF
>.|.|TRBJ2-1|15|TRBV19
TGTGCCAGTAGTATTGGTCGGGGGTCTTACAATGAGCAGTTCTTC
CASSIGRGSYNEQFF
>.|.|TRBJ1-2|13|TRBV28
TGTGCCAGCTGGGGGAGGGCTCTTTATGGCTACACCTTC
CASWGRALYGYTF